This T cell receptor (beta chain) stems from a study of T cell repertoires in cytomegalovirus infection. Across the study: Recently identified HLA-C-restricted CMV epitopes and well-studied HLA-B-restricted CMV epitopes were used by the study. It was the public TCR beta signatures that indicated both CMV infection and matching HLA type. Study-level points and caveats: Totalled public TCR beta family frequency picked out people who carried CMV plus the relevant HLA. The study found HLA-C-restricted CMV-specific TCR beta clonotypes dominating the ex vivo response.

TCRdb passed the reads through MiXCR, listing each CDR3 protein once. Altogether approximately 730,000 distinct CDR3 sequences are present, almost 30% being singletons, with the ten largest covering around 14%. Concerning this clonotype: The antigen remains undetermined.

The sample in question was cultured CD8+ T cells from PBMCs, obtained from culture after CMV antigen stimulation. This TCR was recovered from a human donor in good health (CMV status not recorded). Some clones in this sample may be carry-over from other donors' samples.

CDR3 sequence reads: CASSYGGGRGYTF. CDR3 in DNA: TGTGCCAGCAGTTACGGCGGGGGCAGGGGCTACACCTTC. This chain uses TRBV6-2 or TRBV6-3 with TRBJ1-2, with D possibly matching TRBD1 (6 bases). The CDR3 runs 13 residues. Deletions cut 2 bases from V and 8 bases from J, with 12 bases between. The germline CDR1 and CDR2 sequences are MNHEY and SVGEGT.